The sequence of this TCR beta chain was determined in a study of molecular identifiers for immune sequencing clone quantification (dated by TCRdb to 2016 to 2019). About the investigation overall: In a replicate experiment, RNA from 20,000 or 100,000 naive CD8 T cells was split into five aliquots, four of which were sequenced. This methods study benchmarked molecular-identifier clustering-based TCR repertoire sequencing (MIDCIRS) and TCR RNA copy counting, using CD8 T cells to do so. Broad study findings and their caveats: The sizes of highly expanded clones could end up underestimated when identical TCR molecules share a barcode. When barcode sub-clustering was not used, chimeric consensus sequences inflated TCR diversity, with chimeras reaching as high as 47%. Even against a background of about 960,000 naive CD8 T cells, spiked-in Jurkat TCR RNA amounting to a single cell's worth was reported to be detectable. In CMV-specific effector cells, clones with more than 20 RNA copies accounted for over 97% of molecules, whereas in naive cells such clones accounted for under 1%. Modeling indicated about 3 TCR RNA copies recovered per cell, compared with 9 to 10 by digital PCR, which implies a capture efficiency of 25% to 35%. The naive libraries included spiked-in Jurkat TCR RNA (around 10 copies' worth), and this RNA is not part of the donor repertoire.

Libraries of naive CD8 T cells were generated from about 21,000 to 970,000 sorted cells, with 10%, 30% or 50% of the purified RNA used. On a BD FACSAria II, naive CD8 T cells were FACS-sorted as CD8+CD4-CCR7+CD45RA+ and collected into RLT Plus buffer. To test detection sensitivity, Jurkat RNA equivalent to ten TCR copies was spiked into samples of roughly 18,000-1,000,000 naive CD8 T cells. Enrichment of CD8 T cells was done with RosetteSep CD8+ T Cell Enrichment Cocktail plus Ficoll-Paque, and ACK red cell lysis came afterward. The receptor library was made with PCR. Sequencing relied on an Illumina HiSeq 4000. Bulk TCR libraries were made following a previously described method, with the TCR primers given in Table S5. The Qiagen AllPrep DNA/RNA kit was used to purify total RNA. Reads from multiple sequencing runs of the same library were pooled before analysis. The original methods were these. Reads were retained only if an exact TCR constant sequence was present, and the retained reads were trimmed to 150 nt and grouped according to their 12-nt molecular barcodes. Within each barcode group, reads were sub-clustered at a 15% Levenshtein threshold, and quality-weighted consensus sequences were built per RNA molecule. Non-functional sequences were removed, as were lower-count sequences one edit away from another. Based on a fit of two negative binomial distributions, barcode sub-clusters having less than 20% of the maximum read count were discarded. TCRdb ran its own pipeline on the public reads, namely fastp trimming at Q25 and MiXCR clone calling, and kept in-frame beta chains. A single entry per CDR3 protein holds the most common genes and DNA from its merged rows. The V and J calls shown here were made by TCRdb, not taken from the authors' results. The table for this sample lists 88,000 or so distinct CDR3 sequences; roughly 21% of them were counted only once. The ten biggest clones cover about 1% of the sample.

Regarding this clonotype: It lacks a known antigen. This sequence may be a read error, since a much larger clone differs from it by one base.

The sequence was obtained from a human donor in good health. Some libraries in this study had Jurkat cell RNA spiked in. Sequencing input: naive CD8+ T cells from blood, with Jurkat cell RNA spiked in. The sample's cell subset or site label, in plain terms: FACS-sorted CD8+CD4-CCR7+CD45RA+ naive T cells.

The CDR3 amino acid sequence is: CAISVADSQEIQYF. The nucleotides are TGTGCCATCAGTGTTGCGGACAGCCAAGAGATCCAGTACTTC. Here the chain combines TRBV10-3 and TRBJ2-5; the D region possibly corresponds to TRBD1 (6 bases align). As encoded in the germline V gene, CDR1 is ENHRY while CDR2 is SYGVKD. The CDR3 starts with the cysteine, ends with the phenylalanine, and has 14 residues. The retained sequence is limited to the CDR3, 42 bases, with the frame set at the first base.